The 4 T cell receptor beta chains below all came from one sample that was sequenced in a study of shared clonotypes between healthy human individuals. The data were produced by immunoSEQ multiplex PCR, yet TCRdb's version contains in-frame clones alone and is incomplete. Among about 2.2 million clones listed, about 92% were seen once. Terminally differentiated effector memory CD45RA+ cells were excluded from the naive CD8 cells, which were CD45RO-negative and positively selected for CCR7. Sequencing input: naive CD8+ T cells from PBMCs. These receptor sequences come from a man younger than 35 in good health. Some clones in this sample may be carry-over from other donors' samples.

J is TRBJ2-7 and V is TRBV25-1; possibly TRBD1 for D (5 bases). Germline V gene data show CDR1 as MGHDK and CDR2 as SYGVNS. The CDR3 is made up of 13 amino acids. V lost 3 bases and J 2 bases, leaving 8 bases between the germline ends. CDR3 coding DNA: TGTGCCAGCAGTGAGGGGCGGACCTACGAGCAGTACTTC. Protein sequence: CASSEGRTYEQYF.

This chain links TRBV29-1 with TRBJ2-7; D is ambiguous. There are 16 residues in the CDR3. V lost 0 bases and J 0 bases, leaving 15 bases between the germline ends. CDR1 is SQVTM, CDR2 ANQGSEA, per germline. The CDR3 DNA follows: TGCAGCGTTGAAGATCCGCTTAGAGGCGGCTCCTACGAGCAGTACTTC. Translating it yields CSVEDPLRGGSYEQYF.

The V gene is TRBV15, the J gene TRBJ2-3; 7 bases map to TRBD2. The V gene end was trimmed by 8 bases and the J gene end by 2 bases; junction bases not matched to a gene: 7. CDR3 length: 14 residues. Germline CDR1 reads LNHNV; CDR2 reads YYDKDF (reference sequence). The CDR3 nucleotides are TGTGCCACCTCAGATGGGAGGGCCACAGATACGCAGTATTTT. It is translated as CATSDGRATDTQYF. Together with reference TRBV15 and TRBJ2-3, the CDR3 gives the full variable domain: DAMVIQNPRYQVTQFGKPVTLSCSQTLNHNVMYWYQQKSSQAPKLLFHYYDKDFNNEADTPDNFQSRRPNTSFCFLDIRSPGLGDTAMYLCATSDGRATDTQYFGPGTRLTVL.

The CDR3 is CAISKPGLDYEQYF. The CDR3 bases are TGTGCCATCAGTAAACCGGGACTAGACTACGAGCAGTACTTC. The chain joins TRBV10-3 to TRBJ2-7; 8 bases align to TRBD2. The CDR3 has 14 amino acids. Germline assignment: CDR1 ENHRY and CDR2 SYGVKD. V lost 5 bases to trimming and J lost 3 bases; unmatched junction nucleotides: 6.